This TCR beta chain is drawn from a study of regulatory T cells in long-lasting Graves disease. Time point given: persistent/refractory GD, antithyroid drugs over 5 years with positive TRAb. Researchers made the TCR library from RNA that was extracted from PBMCs. The ends were cut back, 11 bases at V and 7 bases at J, with 17 bases in the middle. This CDR3 region has 13 residues. With iRepertoire HTBI primers and Arm-PCR of CDR3 regions, TCR beta libraries were built. In TCRdb, the multiplex PCR reads were re-called with MiXCR into one record per CDR3 protein. The sample holds about 660,000 distinct CDR3 sequences, 25% to 30% seen once. This clonotype came up once.

This rearrangement joins TRBV12-3 or TRBV12-4 to TRBJ2-2; TRBD1 might be the D (5 bases). The sequence was obtained from a female donor with Graves disease. The sequencing used peripheral blood mononuclear cells (PBMCs), collected when the disease was refractory, from a patient treated with antithyroid drugs. For the CDR3, the DNA is TGTGCCGGTCGATGGGGTCAGGGCGGGGAGCTGTTTTTT. This sequence encodes CAGRWGQGGELFF.